This T cell receptor (beta chain) was recovered during a study of control samples from healthy donors and cancer patients. CDR1 is SGHTA, CDR2 FQGTGA, per germline. Trimming cost V 5 bases and J 13 bases; bases outside gene matches: 10. CDR3 length equals 15 residues. The table came from immunoSEQ multiplex PCR; TCRdb's copy has only in-frame clones and leaves some out. The table lists some 130,000 clones, about nine tenths of them singletons. This chain uses TRBV7-3 with TRBJ2-1; TRBD2 matches at 14 bases. The specimen was blood. The sequence was collected from a middle-aged man in good health. The CDR3 here is CASSPSRTSGGSQFF. CDR3 bases: TGTGCCAGCAGCCCCTCGCGGACTAGCGGGGGGAGTCAGTTCTTC.